This TCR beta chain originates from a study of blood T cell repertoires in COVID-19. The wider study: Some COVID-19 samples were acute and others convalescent; all came from the United States, Italy and Spain.

In the study's own analysis: Reference gene primer amplification yielded estimated nucleated cell counts. Measured with immunoSEQ multiplex PCR; TCRdb has only the in-frame clones, and not every one. D and trimming were read from the DNA, whereas the V and J calls and clone size are those reported in that table. The sample yields tens of thousands of clones, about 88% seen once. Sequencing was carried out using peripheral blood. This clonotype originated in a man at least 80 years old in a cohort sampled during active COVID-19.

CDR3 sequence reads: CASSPGLAMYADTQYF. In nucleotides, the CDR3 is TGCGCCAGCAGCCCCGGACTAGCGATGTACGCAGATACGCAGTATTTT. The chain recombines TRBV5-1 with TRBJ2-3, with 9 positions matching TRBD2. Germline-derived CDR1 and CDR2 are SGHRS and YFSETQ. Trimming at V came to 4 bases and at J to 4 bases, leaving 10 bases not matched to a gene. The CDR3 runs 16 residues.